These T cell receptor beta chains were read from a single sample in a study of shared clonotypes between healthy human individuals. Clones were sequenced by immunoSEQ multiplex PCR, and TCRdb holds only the in-frame ones, with some missing. The sample lists 2 million to 2.5 million clones; 90% to 96% were seen once. Sequenced sample: naive CD4+ T cells sorted from blood. These receptors all stem from a man aged 18 to 29 in good health. Each CDR3 is given with its conserved first and last residue. D genes are given only for firm matches. Clone size is given for some rows only: seen once, a few or many times, or a class if the clone is expanded.

>TRBV5-4|NA|TRBJ2-7|TRBD2
CASSLPLAGTYEQYF
TGTGCCAGCAGCTTGCCACTAGCGGGAACCTACGAGCAGTACTTC
>TRBV27|NA|TRBJ1-2|NA
CASSLTGLNYGYTF
TGTGCCAGCAGTTTAACAGGGTTAAACTATGGCTACACCTTC
>TRBV29-1|NA|TRBJ2-7|NA
CSVDGLYEQYF
TGCAGCGTTGACGGACTCTACGAGCAGTACTTC
>TRBV11-1|NA|TRBJ1-6|NA
CASSLQMGQGNSPLHF
TGTGCCAGCAGCTTACAGATGGGTCAGGGGAATTCACCCCTCCACTTT
>TRBV18|few|TRBJ1-3|NA
CASSPPGGNTIYF
TGTGCCAGCTCACCACCGGGCGGAAACACCATATATTTT
>TRBV30|NA|TRBJ2-1|NA
CAWSVGILGTGNEQFF
TGTGCCTGGAGTGTGGGGATCCTGGGGACGGGCAATGAGCAGTTCTTC
>TRBV7-9|NA|TRBJ2-3|NA
CASSLVRGAWADTQYF
TGTGCCAGCAGCTTAGTCCGGGGGGCGTGGGCAGATACGCAGTATTTT
>TRBV9|NA|TRBJ1-2|NA
CASSVGPEDGYTF
TGTGCCAGCAGCGTAGGACCCGAGGATGGCTACACCTTC
>TRBV18|NA|TRBJ1-6|NA
CASSPTGGSYNSPLHF
TGTGCCAGCTCACCAACGGGGGGCTCCTATAATTCACCCCTCCACTTT
>TRBV30|NA|TRBJ2-7|NA
CAYQGDYEQYF
TGTGCCTACCAAGGGGACTACGAGCAGTACTTC
>TRBV6-4|NA|TRBJ1-6|NA
CASSDSGGYNSPLHF
TGTGCCAGCAGTGACTCAGGGGGCTATAATTCACCCCTCCACTTT
>TRBV18|NA|TRBJ1-1|TRBD1
CASSPDREYGFF
TGTGCCAGCTCACCGGACAGGGAGTACGGTTTCTTT
>TRBV6-4|NA|TRBJ1-6|NA
CASSDPGLNSPLHF
TGTGCCAGCAGTGACCCCGGACTTAATTCACCCCTCCACTTT
>TRBV27|NA|TRBJ2-5|NA
CASSLFLQETQYF
TGTGCCAGCAGTTTGTTTCTCCAAGAGACCCAGTACTTC
>TRBV15|NA|TRBJ2-7|TRBD1
CATSRAWDRGYEQYF
TGTGCCACCAGCAGAGCCTGGGACAGGGGCTACGAGCAGTACTTC
>TRBV29-1|NA|TRBJ2-5|NA
CSAIPTGFQETQYF
TGCAGCGCAATCCCAACGGGGTTCCAAGAGACCCAGTACTTC
>TRBV6-7|few|TRBJ2-2|NA
CASSYLRTITGELFF
TGTGCCAGCAGTTACCTCCGGACCATCACCGGGGAGCTGTTTTTT
>TRBV2|NA|TRBJ1-6|NA
CASHEGRVSPLHF
TGTGCCAGCCACGAAGGCCGCGTGTCACCCCTCCACTTT
>TRBV11-2|few|TRBJ1-3|NA
CASSPVGNTIYF
TGTGCCAGCAGCCCCGTAGGGAACACCATATATTTT
>TRBV7-2|NA|TRBJ2-7|NA
CASSQGGNSYEQYF
TGTGCCAGCAGTCAAGGGGGTAATTCCTACGAGCAGTACTTC
>TRBV5-1|NA|TRBJ1-2|NA
CASSLERQTNYGYTF
TGCGCCAGCAGCTTGGAACGGCAAACTAACTATGGCTACACCTTC
>TRBV25-1|NA|TRBJ2-7|NA
CASRGVGYEQYF
TGTGCCAGCAGGGGCGTAGGCTACGAGCAGTACTTC
>TRBV11-2|NA|TRBJ2-7|TRBD2
CASSQSGRAYEQYF
TGTGCCAGCAGCCAAAGCGGGAGGGCCTACGAGCAGTACTTC
>TRBV19|NA|TRBJ1-5|NA
CASERQWGQPQHF
TGTGCCAGTGAGAGGCAGTGGGGCCAGCCCCAGCATTTT
>TRBV5-1|NA|TRBJ2-1|TRBD2
CASSFQREINEQFF
TGCGCCAGCAGCTTCCAGCGGGAGATCAATGAGCAGTTCTTC
>TRBV18|NA|TRBJ1-5|NA
CASSPPGTGLDPQHF
TGTGCCAGCTCACCACCGGGAACAGGCCTGGATCCCCAGCATTTT
>TRBV10-1|NA|TRBJ1-1|TRBD1
CASRTGLDTEAFF
TGCGCCAGCAGGACAGGGCTGGACACTGAAGCTTTCTTT
>TRBV6-1|NA|TRBJ1-1|NA
CASSGVPGMVNGAFF
TGTGCCAGCAGTGGAGTGCCGGGGATGGTCAATGGAGCTTTCTTT
>TRBV10-3|NA|TRBJ2-2|NA
CAISEPGTVITGELFF
TGTGCCATCAGTGAGCCCGGGACCGTAATCACCGGGGAGCTGTTTTTT
>TRBV11-2|NA|TRBJ1-1|NA
CASSPGGLRRTEAFF
TGTGCCAGCAGCCCCGGGGGGCTGAGGAGGACTGAAGCTTTCTTT